Shown below are 7 T cell receptor beta chains from a single sample sequenced in a study of cytomegalovirus exposure and HLA in healthy donors. Vbeta (60) and Jbeta (13) primers were used in the PCR. Profiling relied on immunoSEQ multiplex PCR, and the TCRdb table lists in-frame clones only, not all of them. Of 150,000 to 200,000 clones in the sample, roughly four fifths were seen once. The sequenced sample was PBMCs. All receptors derive from a girl aged 2 to 9 in good health and CMV-seropositive.

This clone was seen only a few times. Written as DNA, the CDR3 is TGTGCCAGCAGCGTACAGGAGAATGAAAAACTGTTTTTT. Its protein is CASSVQENEKLFF. The chain couples TRBV6-6 to TRBJ1-4, with D tentatively TRBD1 (5 bases). The CDR3 consists of 13 residues. Between the trimmed V and J ends, which lost 6 bases and 5 bases, there was a span of 10 bases. Germline values: CDR1 MNHNY, CDR2 SVGAGI (reference sequence).

The rearrangement uses TRBV5-6 and TRBJ2-7, with TRBD1 matching 7 bases. The CDR3 runs 13 residues. J lost 2 bases, V lost 3 bases, and 2 bases had no gene match. Looked up from germline, CDR1 is SGHDT and CDR2 is YYEEEE. The CDR3 reads CASSSTGAYEQYF. The CDR3 DNA reads as TGTGCCAGCAGCTCTACAGGGGCCTACGAGCAGTACTTC.

Comments on this clone: Other DNA variants within this sample encode the same CDR3. The CDR3 coding sequence is TGTGCCAGCAGTTTCTCCGGGAGCTCCTACGAGCAGTACTTC. Its translation is CASSFSGSSYEQYF. The chain couples TRBV27 to TRBJ2-7; D perhaps matches TRBD2 (6 bases). Germline CDR1 reads MNHEY; CDR2 reads SMNVEV (reference sequence). The CDR3 spans 14 residues. V lost 3 bases, J lost 0 bases, and 9 bases lay in between.

The chain employs TRBV5-4 and TRBJ2-5; weak D call: TRBD1 (7 bases). The CDR3 extends over 14 amino acids. From germline, CDR1 is SGHNT and CDR2 YYREEE (reference sequence). Trimming shortened V by 3 bases and J by 5 bases, and 14 bases separated the two germline ends. The DNA of the CDR3 is TGTGCCAGCAGCTATGACAGGGCGGGGGAGACCCAGTACTTC. Its protein product is CASSYDRAGETQYF.

The chain joins TRBV2 to TRBJ1-1, with a weak D call TRBD1 (6 bases). Trimming left V 6 bases short and J 4 bases short, with 12 bases between. From germline, CDR1 is SNHLY and CDR2 FYNNEI. The CDR3 has 13 amino acids. The CDR3 DNA reads TGTGCCAGCAGGACAAACAGGGTCACTGAAGCTTTCTTT. This codes for CASRTNRVTEAFF. Using reference TRBV2 and TRBJ1-1 for the parts outside the CDR3, the full variable domain is EPEVTQTPSHQVTQMGQEVILRCVPISNHLYFYWYRQILGQKVEFLVSFYNNEISEKSEIFDDQFSVERPDGSNFTLKIRSTKLEDSAMYFCASRTNRVTEAFFGQGTRLTVV.

A single count supports this clone. CDR3: CASSAHPQGDSGNTIYF. The CDR3 nucleotides read TGTGCCAGCAGCGCCCATCCCCAAGGGGACTCTGGAAACACCATATATTTT. The genes are TRBV9 and TRBJ1-3, with a possible D match to TRBD1 (5 bases). The germline CDR1 and CDR2 sequences are SGDLS and YYNGEE. V lost 3 bases to trimming and J lost 0 bases, with 16 bases between them. The length of the CDR3 is 17 residues.

The chain uses TRBV30 and TRBJ1-1, with D maybe TRBD1 (6 bases). V lost 8 bases to trimming and J lost 7 bases, with 17 bases between them. This CDR3 region has 12 residues. The V gene's germline CDR1 is GTSNPN and CDR2 SVGIG (reference sequence). The CDR3 DNA sequence: TGTGCCACCAACAGGGACACCCGTGAAGCTTTCTTT. It codes for CATNRDTREAFF. Full variable domain (missing parts from reference TRBV30 and TRBJ1-1): SQTIHQWPATLVQPVGSPLSLECTVEGTSNPNLYWYRQAAGRGLQLLFYSVGIGQISSEVPQNLSASRPQDRQFILSSKKLLLSDSGFYLCATNRDTREAFFGQGTRLTVV.